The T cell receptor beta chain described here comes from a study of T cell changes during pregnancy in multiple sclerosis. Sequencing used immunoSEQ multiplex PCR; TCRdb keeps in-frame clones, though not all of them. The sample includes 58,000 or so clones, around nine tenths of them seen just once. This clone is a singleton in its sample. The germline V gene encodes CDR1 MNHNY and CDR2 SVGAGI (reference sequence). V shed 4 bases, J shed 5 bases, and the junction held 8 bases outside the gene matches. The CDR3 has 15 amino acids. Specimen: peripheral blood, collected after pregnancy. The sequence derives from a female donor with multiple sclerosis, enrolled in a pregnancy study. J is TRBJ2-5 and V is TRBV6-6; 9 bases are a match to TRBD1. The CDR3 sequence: CASSWGTGMVETQYF. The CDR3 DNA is TGTGCCAGCAGTTGGGGGACAGGGATGGTGGAGACCCAGTACTTC.